What follows describes a single TCR beta chain. A second PCR of about 7 to 11 cycles used a sample-barcoded 5' primer and a J-beta primer mix. One entry per CDR3 protein results from TCRdb running MiXCR on the 5' RACE reads. Of about 1.4 million distinct CDR3 sequences in the sample, approximately 60% were seen once. The data derive from a study of blood T cells in healthy people across ages. The sample providers were healthy Caucasian people from Russia, aged about 6 to 100. Whenever a sample was processed, at least 6.5 million PBMCs were isolated. Extracted total RNA amounted to at least 5.5 micrograms for each sample. CDR1 SQVTM and CDR2 ANQGSEA come from the germline V gene. The CDR3 has 16 amino acids. V shed 7 bases and J shed 3 bases, with 19 bases lying between them.

Source material: blood. This TCR was sampled from a man younger than 35 in good health. The chain uses TRBV29-1 and TRBJ2-6; D may be TRBD2 (5 bases). The CDR3 loop is CSAAGGGGRGANVLTF. The CDR3 DNA follows: TGCAGCGCTGCCGGCGGAGGCGGACGTGGGGCCAACGTCCTGACTTTC.